The rows below give T cell receptor beta chains drawn from one sample of a study of blood T cell repertoires in COVID-19. The table came from immunoSEQ multiplex PCR; TCRdb's copy has only in-frame clones and leaves some out. The sample comprises about 87,000 clones, over 75% of which are singletons, and around 3.3% rests with the top ten. Source material: peripheral blood. The receptors stem from a woman of 80 years or more with COVID-19, enrolled during active disease. Both conserved end residues are part of each CDR3. The D gene is left open where the match is weak. Expanded clones are given a class, and other clones once, few, many or no size at all.

v_call,j_call,d_call,clone_size,cdr3_nt,cdr3_aa
TRBV18,TRBJ1-2,TRBD1,-,TGTGCCAGCTCACCATTATCAACGGGGACAGGGAGCGGCTACACCTTC,CASSPLSTGTGSGYTF
TRBV20-1,TRBJ2-1,TRBD2,-,TGCAGTGCTAGTGATGCTAGCGGGGGGGCGGACAATGAGCAGTTCTTC,CSASDASGGADNEQFF
TRBV28,TRBJ2-7,TRBD1,-,TGTGCCAGCAGACAAAAGGGGGCGCCGGGCTCCTACGAGCAGTACTTC,CASRQKGAPGSYEQYF
TRBV3-1/TRBV3-2,TRBJ1-4,TRBD1,-,TGTGCCAGCAGCCCGACAGGGGTAGAAGAAAAACTGTTTTTT,CASSPTGVEEKLFF
TRBV29-1,TRBJ1-2,TRBD1,-,TGCAGCGTTGCCCCACAGGGGGCGGCCTATGGCTACACCTTC,CSVAPQGAAYGYTF
TRBV30,TRBJ2-7,-,-,TGTGCCTGGAGTGCTTCCTACGAGCAGTACTTC,CAWSASYEQYF
TRBV6-5,TRBJ2-7,-,-,TGTGCCAGCGGGTTACCCGGGGGCGAGCAGTACTTC,CASGLPGGEQYF
TRBV5-1,TRBJ2-7,TRBD2,few,TGCGCCAGCAGCTTTCTAGCGGGAGCAGGGCTCGAGCAGTACTTC,CASSFLAGAGLEQYF
TRBV18,TRBJ2-3,-,-,TGTGCCAGCTCACCCCTCACTACCTCCCGAGATACGCAGTATTTT,CASSPLTTSRDTQYF
TRBV6-2/TRBV6-3,TRBJ2-3,-,once,TGTGCCAGCAGTTGGCGGGGGCCAACAGATACGCAGTATTTT,CASSWRGPTDTQYF
TRBV11-2,TRBJ2-2,-,-,TGTGCCAGCAGCTTTGGCGGAAACACCGGGGAGCTGTTTTTT,CASSFGGNTGELFF
TRBV19,TRBJ2-4,TRBD1,-,TGTGCCAGTAGTAGGACAGGGGAAGGCATTCAGTACTTC,CASSRTGEGIQYF
TRBV2,TRBJ2-5,TRBD2,once,TGTGCCAGCAACCCTAGCGGGGGGATCAAGACCCAGTACTTC,CASNPSGGIKTQYF
TRBV7-2,TRBJ2-7,TRBD1,-,TGTGCCAGCAGCGCAGGACAGGGGCGGTACGAGCAGTACTTC,CASSAGQGRYEQYF
TRBV29-1,TRBJ1-1,TRBD1,-,TGCAGCGTTCCGGGACAGGGATGGACTGAAGCTTTCTTT,CSVPGQGWTEAFF
TRBV19,TRBJ1-5,TRBD1,-,TGTGCCAGTAGTAGAGGGACAGTCAGCAATCAGCCCCAGCATTTT,CASSRGTVSNQPQHF
TRBV2,TRBJ2-5,TRBD2,-,TGTGCCAGGATGTCTCTAGCGGGGACCCAGTACTTC,CARMSLAGTQYF
TRBV5-1,TRBJ2-7,TRBD1,-,TGCGCCAGCAGCTTGGGTCGGACAGGGACCCACGAGCAGTACTTC,CASSLGRTGTHEQYF
TRBV5-5,TRBJ2-3,TRBD2,-,TGTGCCAGCAGCTGGAGCGGGGGGGCCGCAGATACGCAGTATTTT,CASSWSGGAADTQYF
TRBV12-5,TRBJ1-2,-,-,TGTGCTAGTGGTTTGTCACTCGAGCGGGGGAACTATGGCTACACCTTC,CASGLSLERGNYGYTF
TRBV12-3/TRBV12-4,TRBJ2-3,TRBD2,-,TGTGCCAGCAGCAAAGCGGGAGGGGGGACGCAGTATTTT,CASSKAGGGTQYF
TRBV10-3,TRBJ1-1,TRBD1,few,TGTGCCATCAGCCGGGACAGGGAGTTGAACACTGAAGCTTTCTTT,CAISRDRELNTEAFF
TRBV4-1,TRBJ2-3,-,-,TGCGCCAGCAGCCAAGAAGGTAGCTTGCAGTATTTT,CASSQEGSLQYF
TRBV2,TRBJ1-2,TRBD1,-,TGTGCCAGCAGCTTTACAGGGGGCGACTATGGCTACACCTTC,CASSFTGGDYGYTF
TRBV6-2/TRBV6-3,TRBJ2-7,-,-,TGTGCCAGCAGTTTGACAGGTTCCTACGAGCAGTACTTC,CASSLTGSYEQYF
TRBV7-6,TRBJ2-2,-,-,TGTGCCAGCAGTCTCAGGGTAGTGGACGCCGGGGAGCTGTTTTTT,CASSLRVVDAGELFF
TRBV7-3,TRBJ2-3,-,-,TGTGCCAGCAGCTTAGCCGACTGGTCAGATACGCAGTATTTT,CASSLADWSDTQYF
TRBV27,TRBJ2-7,-,once,TGTGCCAGCAGTTTATCGAGACTGGGCTACGAGCAGTACTTC,CASSLSRLGYEQYF
TRBV24-1,TRBJ2-5,-,-,TGTGCCACCAGTGATTCGGTGGGGGGTACCCAGTACTTC,CATSDSVGGTQYF
TRBV27,TRBJ1-2,TRBD1,-,TGTGCCAGCAGTTTAAGCAGGGGGACCTATGGCTACACCTTC,CASSLSRGTYGYTF
TRBV11-2,TRBJ1-1,-,-,TGTGCCAGCAGCCGAGACAGCTACACTGAAGCTTTCTTT,CASSRDSYTEAFF
TRBV4-1,TRBJ2-7,TRBD2,-,TGCGCCAGCAGCCAAGGGGTGGGACTAGCGGGTCCCTACGAGCAGTACTTC,CASSQGVGLAGPYEQYF
TRBV28,TRBJ2-7,TRBD1,-,TGTGCCAGCAGTTTTTGGGGGACAGGGGGCGACGAGCAGTACTTC,CASSFWGTGGDEQYF
TRBV7-2,TRBJ2-5,TRBD1,-,TGTGCCAGCAGCCAATCCGGGACAGGGGTTTACAACTTC,CASSQSGTGVYNF
TRBV5-1,TRBJ1-1,-,-,TGCGCCAGCAGCTTGGGACCCCTAGAGTTAGCTTTCTTT,CASSLGPLELAFF
TRBV3-1/TRBV3-2,TRBJ2-7,-,-,TGTGCCAGCAACTTACCGGGGTCCCACGAGCAGTACTTC,CASNLPGSHEQYF
TRBV5-1,TRBJ2-3,-,-,TGCGCCAGCAGCTTGGAGCTAGCAGATACGCAGTATTTT,CASSLELADTQYF
TRBV7-9,TRBJ1-2,-,-,TGTGCCAGCAGCCCACCGGGGTGGTCTGGGCGCGGCTACACCTTC,CASSPPGWSGRGYTF
TRBV4-1,TRBJ1-6,-,-,TGCGCCAGCAGCACCGGGTACTATTCCACCCTCCACTTT,CASSTGYYSTLHF
TRBV5-5,TRBJ1-4,TRBD1,-,TGTGCCAGCAGCCAGGGACAGACAAATAATGAAAAACTGTTTTTT,CASSQGQTNNEKLFF
TRBV3-1/TRBV3-2,TRBJ2-5,TRBD2,-,TGTGCCAGCAGCCAAGTGAACATTCCGGGACTAGCGGGGGTAACCCAGTACTTC,CASSQVNIPGLAGVTQYF
TRBV19,TRBJ2-1,TRBD2,-,TGTGCCAGTAGTCGCCGGGGGACTACGTTCGATGAGCAGTTCTTC,CASSRRGTTFDEQFF
TRBV9,TRBJ1-2,TRBD1,-,TGTGCCAGCAGCGTAGTGCAGGGGGAAGAGGGAGGCTACACCTTC,CASSVVQGEEGGYTF